The clone carrying this TCR beta chain was seen just once. Its specificity is unknown. Sequencing was performed with immunoSEQ multiplex PCR; in TCRdb, only in-frame clones are kept and a portion is missing. The sample contains around 75,000 clones, 88% of which appear only once. This specimen belongs to a study of T cell responses to AZD1222 COVID-19 vaccine. Study findings and constraints: At 160-218 and 743-854, vaccine-associated CD4 TCRs were dominant, and they spanned spike. Reportedly, nearly half the spike-specific TCRs target unmutated variant regions. Spike-specific TCR depth and breadth grew after two AZD1222 doses.

With 4 bases clipped from V and 1 base from J, the junction kept 9 bases outside the gene matches. Germline V CDR1 and CDR2: SQVTM, ANQGSEA. This CDR3 comprises 15 residues. Sequenced material: peripheral blood, taken 28 days after the second dose of the MenACWY control vaccine. This sequence originates from an adult who received the MenACWY meningococcal vaccine as a control. The chain couples TRBV29-1 to TRBJ1-1; 7 nucleotides agree with TRBD1. CDR3 sequence: CSVVKFTGENTEAFF. In DNA, the CDR3 is TGCAGCGTTGTTAAATTTACAGGGGAGAACACTGAAGCTTTCTTT.